This T cell receptor (beta chain) was documented in a study of T-cell memory formation after mild COVID-19. The overall study: Largely donor-specific sequence clusters came from a couple of donors.

From 5'RACE with constant-segment primers came TCR alpha and TCR beta cDNA libraries that carried sample barcodes and UMIs. TCRdb re-called the 5' RACE reads with MiXCR, one entry per CDR3 protein. In the table there are 150,000 to 200,000 distinct CDR3 sequences, around a tenth of which are singletons. Looked up from germline, CDR1 is LGHNA and CDR2 is YSLEER. CDR3 length: 17 amino acids. The V segment lost 0 bases and the J segment 7 bases; nucleotides outside the gene matches: 11. Whole-study results and caveats: Clones shrinking from day 15 to 85 showed even CD4/CD8 mixes; later expanders tilted CD4+. Certain responding clones were present in pre-infection memory, suggesting participation of cross-reactive memory.

This clonotype appeared a few times. Its antigen remains unidentified. The sample was PBMCs or a T cell subset sorted from them (not recorded which). V and J are TRBV4-3 and TRBJ2-1; TRBD2 aligns across 8 bases. The sequence came from a man between 18 and 29 years old who had mild COVID-19 (a few samples of this study predate the infection). Cell type and time point are not known. CDR3 in DNA: TGCGCCAGCAGCCAAGATCGCTCGCGGGGGGCGAGGAATGAGCAGTTCTTC. This gives the protein CASSQDRSRGARNEQFF.